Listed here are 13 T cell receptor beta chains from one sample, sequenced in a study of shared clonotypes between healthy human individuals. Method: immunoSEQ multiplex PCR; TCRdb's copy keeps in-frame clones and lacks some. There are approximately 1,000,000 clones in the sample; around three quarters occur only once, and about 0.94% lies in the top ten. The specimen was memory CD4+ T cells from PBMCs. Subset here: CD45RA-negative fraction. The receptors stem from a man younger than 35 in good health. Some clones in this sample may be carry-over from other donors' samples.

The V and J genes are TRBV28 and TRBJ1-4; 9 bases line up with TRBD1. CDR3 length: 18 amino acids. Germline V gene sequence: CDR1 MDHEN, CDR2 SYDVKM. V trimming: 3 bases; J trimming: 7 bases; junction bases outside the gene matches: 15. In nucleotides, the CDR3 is TGTGCCAGCAGTTTGCCGGACAGGGGCTTCGCTGGGTCTGAAAAACTGTTTTTT. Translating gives CASSLPDRGFAGSEKLFF.

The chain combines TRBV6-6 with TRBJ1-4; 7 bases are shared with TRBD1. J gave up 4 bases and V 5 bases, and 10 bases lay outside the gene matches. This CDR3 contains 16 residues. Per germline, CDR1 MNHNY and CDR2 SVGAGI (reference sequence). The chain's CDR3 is CASSPTYTGDNEKLFF. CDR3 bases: TGTGCCAGCAGTCCCACCTACACAGGGGATAATGAAAAACTGTTTTTT.

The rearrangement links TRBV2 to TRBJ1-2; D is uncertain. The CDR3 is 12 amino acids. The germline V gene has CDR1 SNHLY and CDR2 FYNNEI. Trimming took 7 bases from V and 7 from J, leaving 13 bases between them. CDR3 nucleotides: TGTGCCAGCAACGGATTCGGAGCTGGCTACACCTTC. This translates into CASNGFGAGYTF.

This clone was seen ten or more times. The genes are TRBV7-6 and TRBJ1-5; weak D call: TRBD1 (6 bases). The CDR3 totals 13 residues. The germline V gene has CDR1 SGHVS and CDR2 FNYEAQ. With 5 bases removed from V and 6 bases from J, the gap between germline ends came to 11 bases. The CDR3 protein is CASSPGQTQPQHF. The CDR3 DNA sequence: TGTGCCAGCAGCCCGGGACAAACTCAGCCCCAGCATTTT.

For the CDR3, the DNA is TGTGCCAGCAGTACTAGCGGACAAGAGACCCAGTACTTC. Translating it yields CASSTSGQETQYF. This chain uses TRBV9 with TRBJ2-5, with 8 bases aligning to TRBD2. Trimming removed 5 bases from V and 2 bases from J; junction bases left unmatched: 2. CDR3 length: 13 amino acids. The germline V gene encodes CDR1 SGDLS and CDR2 YYNGEE. The full variable domain, in which reference TRBV9 and TRBJ2-5 provide the parts outside the CDR3, is DSGVTQTPKHLITATGQRVTLRCSPRSGDLSVYWYQQSLDQGLQFLIQYYNGEERAKGNILERFSAQQFPDLHSELNLSSLELGDSALYFCASSTSGQETQYFGPGTRLLVL.

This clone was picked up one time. The CDR3 sequence is CASSLFWTANTGELFF. The CDR3 DNA is TGTGCCAGCAGCTTGTTTTGGACAGCGAACACCGGGGAGCTGTTTTTT. The chain is built from TRBV5-6 and TRBJ2-2; maybe TRBD1 (6 bases). The CDR3 length is 16 residues. From germline, CDR1 is SGHDT and CDR2 YYEEEE. Trimming took off 1 base at V and 0 bases at J, with 10 bases between the two ends.

The CDR3 region is CASSVGSGNEQFF. The CDR3 nucleotides read TGTGCCAGCAGCGTAGGGTCGGGGAATGAGCAGTTCTTC. The chain carries TRBV9 and TRBJ2-1, with D possibly being TRBD2 (5 bases). CDR3 length equals 13 residues. Trimming shortened V by 0 bases and J by 7 bases, and 8 bases separated the two germline ends. Germline loops: CDR1 SGDLS, CDR2 YYNGEE.

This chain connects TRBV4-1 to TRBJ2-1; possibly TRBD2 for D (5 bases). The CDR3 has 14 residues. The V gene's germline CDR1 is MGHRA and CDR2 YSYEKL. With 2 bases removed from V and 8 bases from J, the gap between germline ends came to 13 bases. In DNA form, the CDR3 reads TGCGCCAGCAGCCAAAGGACTCTCGTGGATGAGCAGTTCTTC. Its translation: CASSQRTLVDEQFF.

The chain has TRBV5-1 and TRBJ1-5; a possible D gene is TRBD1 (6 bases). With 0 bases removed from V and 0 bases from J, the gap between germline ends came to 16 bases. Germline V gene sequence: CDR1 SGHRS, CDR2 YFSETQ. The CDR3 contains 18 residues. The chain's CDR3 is CASSLAPLGTSSNQPQHF. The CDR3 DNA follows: TGCGCCAGCAGCTTGGCGCCCTTGGGGACAAGTAGCAATCAGCCCCAGCATTTT.

CDR3 sequence: CASSANLAGVLSGANVLTF. CDR3 sequence (DNA): TGTGCCAGCAGCGCAAACTTAGCGGGAGTCCTCTCTGGGGCCAACGTCCTGACTTTC. The chain has TRBV7-8 and TRBJ2-6; TRBD2 agrees at 9 bases. The V gene's germline CDR1 is SGHVS and CDR2 FQNEAQ. The CDR3 runs 19 residues. V was pared by 5 bases and J by 0 bases, with 11 bases of the junction left unmatched.

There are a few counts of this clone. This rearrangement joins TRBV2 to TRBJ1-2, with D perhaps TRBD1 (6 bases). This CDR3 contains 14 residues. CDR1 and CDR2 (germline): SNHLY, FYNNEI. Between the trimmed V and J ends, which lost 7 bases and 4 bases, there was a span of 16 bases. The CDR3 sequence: CASTPVGGRYGYTF. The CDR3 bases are TGTGCCAGCACCCCTGTGGGGGGGCGCTATGGCTACACCTTC.

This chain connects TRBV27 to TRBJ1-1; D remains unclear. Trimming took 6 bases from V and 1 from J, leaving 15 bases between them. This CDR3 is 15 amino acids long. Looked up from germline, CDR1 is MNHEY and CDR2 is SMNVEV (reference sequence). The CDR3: CASRSLGPQNTEAFF. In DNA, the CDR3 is TGTGCCAGCAGGTCACTCGGACCCCAGAACACTGAAGCTTTCTTT.

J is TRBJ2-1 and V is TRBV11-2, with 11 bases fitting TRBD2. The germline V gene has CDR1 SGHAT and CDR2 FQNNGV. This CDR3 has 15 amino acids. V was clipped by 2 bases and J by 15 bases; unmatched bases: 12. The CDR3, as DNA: TGTGCCAGCAGCTTATTAAGGGCTAGCGGGAGGCCCCCGTTCTTC. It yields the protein CASSLLRASGRPPFF.